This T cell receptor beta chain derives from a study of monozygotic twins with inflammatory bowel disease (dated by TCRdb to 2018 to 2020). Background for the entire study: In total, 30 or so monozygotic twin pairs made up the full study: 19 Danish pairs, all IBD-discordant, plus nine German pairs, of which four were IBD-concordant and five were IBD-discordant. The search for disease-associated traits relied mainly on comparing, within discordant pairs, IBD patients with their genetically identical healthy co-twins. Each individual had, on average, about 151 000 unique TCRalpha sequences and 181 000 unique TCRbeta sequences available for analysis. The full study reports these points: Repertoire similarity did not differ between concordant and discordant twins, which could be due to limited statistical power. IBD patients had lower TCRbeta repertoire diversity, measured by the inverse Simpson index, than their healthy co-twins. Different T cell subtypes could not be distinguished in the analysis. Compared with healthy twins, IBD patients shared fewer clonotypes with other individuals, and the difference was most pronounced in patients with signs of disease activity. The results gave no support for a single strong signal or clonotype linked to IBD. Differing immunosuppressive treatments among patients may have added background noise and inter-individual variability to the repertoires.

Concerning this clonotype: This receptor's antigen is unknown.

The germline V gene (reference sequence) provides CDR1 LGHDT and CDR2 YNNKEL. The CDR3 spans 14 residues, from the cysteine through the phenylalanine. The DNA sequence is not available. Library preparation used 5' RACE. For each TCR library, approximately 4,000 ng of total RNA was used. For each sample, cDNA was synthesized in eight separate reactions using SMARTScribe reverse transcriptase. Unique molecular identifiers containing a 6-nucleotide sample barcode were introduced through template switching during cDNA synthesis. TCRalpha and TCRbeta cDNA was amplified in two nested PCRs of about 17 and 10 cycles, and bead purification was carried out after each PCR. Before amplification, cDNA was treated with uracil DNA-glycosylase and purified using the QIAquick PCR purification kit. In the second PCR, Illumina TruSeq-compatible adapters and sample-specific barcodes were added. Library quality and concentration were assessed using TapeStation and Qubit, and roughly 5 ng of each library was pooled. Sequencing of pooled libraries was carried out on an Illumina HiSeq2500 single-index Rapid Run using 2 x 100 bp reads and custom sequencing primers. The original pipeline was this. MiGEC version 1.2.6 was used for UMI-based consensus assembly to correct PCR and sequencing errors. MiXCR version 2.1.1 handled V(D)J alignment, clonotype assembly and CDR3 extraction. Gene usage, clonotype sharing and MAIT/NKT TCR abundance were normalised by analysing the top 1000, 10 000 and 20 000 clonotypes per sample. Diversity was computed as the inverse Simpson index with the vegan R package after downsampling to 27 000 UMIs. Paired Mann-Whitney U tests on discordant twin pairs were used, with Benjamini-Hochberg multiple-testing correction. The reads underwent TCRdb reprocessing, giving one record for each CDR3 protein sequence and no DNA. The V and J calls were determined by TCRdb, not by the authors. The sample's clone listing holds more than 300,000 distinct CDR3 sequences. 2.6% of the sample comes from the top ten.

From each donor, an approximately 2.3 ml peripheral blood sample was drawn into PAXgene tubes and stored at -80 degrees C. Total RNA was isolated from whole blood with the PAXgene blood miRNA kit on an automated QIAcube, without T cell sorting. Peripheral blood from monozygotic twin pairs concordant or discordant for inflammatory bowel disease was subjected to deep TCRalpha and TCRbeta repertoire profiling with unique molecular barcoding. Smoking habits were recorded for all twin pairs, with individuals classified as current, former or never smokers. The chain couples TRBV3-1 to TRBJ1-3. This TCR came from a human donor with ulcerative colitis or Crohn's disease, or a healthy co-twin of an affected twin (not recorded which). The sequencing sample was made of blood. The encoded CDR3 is CASSPRSSGNTIYF.